The clone carrying this TCR beta chain is termed medium-sized. The antigen remains unidentified. The V gene's germline CDR1 is SEHNR and CDR2 FQNEAQ (reference sequence). This CDR3 region has 13 residues. The ends were cut back, 7 bases at V and 1 base at J, with 10 bases in the middle. These data originate in a study of spatial heterogeneity in lung cancer. Overall study context: In tumor regions TCR transcript counts correlated strongly with a matched bulk RNA-seq T cell module score.

Notes on the study in general: Ubiquitous nonsynonymous mutations were tracked by counts of ubiquitous expanded TCRs, and regional ones by counts of regional expanded TCRs. Tracking of tumor mutation counts was seen in expanded intratumoral alpha and beta TCR counts.

Time point in this sample: sample taken at primary tumor resection. Sequencing covered unsorted whole RNA taken from tumor, nontumor lung or frozen PBMC. TCRdb called the 5' RACE reads again in MiXCR, with one record for every CDR3 protein. The sample gives several thousand distinct CDR3 sequences, roughly 13% of which show up once; 9% is in the top ten. Material: lung tumor tissue, obtained at surgery. This rearrangement joins TRBV7-9 to TRBJ1-1, with D maybe TRBD1 (6 bases). The receptor comes from a female donor with early-stage non-small cell lung cancer. CDR3 coding DNA: TGTGCCAGCACCGGACAGTCGAACACTGAAGCTTTCTTT. The encoded protein is CASTGQSNTEAFF. Based on the CDR3 plus reference TRBV7-9 and TRBJ1-1, the full variable domain is DTGVSQNPRHKITKRGQNVTFRCDPISEHNRLYWYRQTLGQGPEFLTYFQNEAQLEKSRLLSDRFSAERPKGSFSTLEIQRTEQGDSAMYLCASTGQSNTEAFFGQGTRLTVV.